This T cell receptor beta chain was recovered during a study of cytomegalovirus exposure and HLA in healthy donors. The PCR contained 60 Vbeta and 13 Jbeta primers. Profiling relied on immunoSEQ multiplex PCR, and the TCRdb table lists in-frame clones only, not all of them. Here the sample spans about 95,000 clones, around 73% being singletons. A remark on this clone: Its antigen is not known.

Study-wide results and caveats: Across donors, most TCRs were seen rarely, yet some public ones were widespread. A later analysis found common viral pathogens apparently linked to several of the most significant clusters. CMV serostatus alone was available as immune exposure information.

The CDR3 has 13 amino acids. J was trimmed by 8 bases and V by 7 bases; bases with no gene match: 9. Germline values: CDR1 LNHDA, CDR2 SQIVND (reference sequence). Sequencing was performed on PBMCs. The clonotype originates from a woman aged 35 to 49 in good health and CMV-seropositive. The chain links TRBV19 to TRBJ1-2; 8 bases map to TRBD1. The CDR3 DNA reads as TGTGCCAGTACCTCGAGGACAGGGAGCGGCTACACCTTC. Its translation is CASTSRTGSGYTF. The complete variable domain, with remaining parts taken from reference TRBV19 and TRBJ1-2, reads DGGITQSPKYLFRKEGQNVTLSCEQNLNHDAMYWYRQDPGQGLRLIYYSQIVNDFQKGDIAEGYSVSREKKESFPLTVTSAQKNPTAFYLCASTSRTGSGYTFGSGTRLTVV.